This T cell receptor (beta chain) was identified in a study of blood T cell repertoires in COVID-19. As originally analysed: Estimation of nucleated cell counts relied on the amplification of reference gene primers. Data came from immunoSEQ multiplex PCR; TCRdb stores just in-frame clones and leaves some out. V and J calls and clone size follow that table, whereas D and trimming were derived from the DNA. The sample lists over 100,000 clones; about three quarters were seen once. Germline V lookup: CDR1 LGHNA, CDR2 YNFKEQ. The CDR3 length is 16 residues. The trim removed 3 bases at V and 5 bases at J, leaving 11 bases unmatched.

This clonotype originated in a human donor in a cohort sampled during active or convalescent COVID-19. The chain joins TRBV4-2 to TRBJ2-7; the match to TRBD1 covers 9 bases. Sequenced material: peripheral blood. The CDR3 region has the DNA TGTGCCAGCAGCCAGTTATCCGGGACAGGGAGGCACGAGCAGTACTTC. It encodes CASSQLSGTGRHEQYF.